The clone carrying this TCR beta chain came up once. This sample is drawn from a study of shared clonotypes between healthy human individuals. CD45RO-negative, CCR7-selected cells formed the naive CD8 fraction, which excluded terminally differentiated effector memory CD45RA+ cells. Generated by immunoSEQ multiplex PCR, the TCRdb table keeps only in-frame clones and is missing some. The data show about 580,000 clones, with roughly 98% seen just once and less than 0.35% held by the top ten. The sequence derives from a man aged 30 to 45 in good health. Input material: naive CD8+ T cells sorted from blood.

The CDR3 reads CSVDLEGGRTQYF. In DNA form, the CDR3 reads TGCAGCGTTGACTTGGAGGGGGGCAGGACCCAGTACTTC. This chain joins TRBV29-1 and TRBJ2-5, with D perhaps TRBD1 or TRBD2 (6 bases each). Germline V gives CDR1 SQVTM, CDR2 ANQGSEA. The CDR3 covers 13 residues. The V gene lost 3 bases and the J gene lost 7 bases, with 15 bases spanning the gap.